This T cell receptor (beta chain) was profiled in a study of PD-1 blockade in classical Hodgkin lymphoma (dated by TCRdb to 2018 to 2021). Some background on the complete study: Nivolumab dosing was 3 mg/kg intravenously every 2 weeks, continuing until either disease progression or unacceptable toxicity. The study used CyTOF and TCR beta sequencing to define a peripheral blood immune signature of response to PD-1 blockade in classical Hodgkin lymphoma.

The CDR3 runs 18 amino acids, cysteine and phenylalanine included. Of the read, only the CDR3 DNA is kept; its 54 bases are in frame from base 1. V lost 4 bases and J lost 1 base, and the count of bases not matched to a germline gene is 7. Reading the germline V gene gives CDR1 KGHSH and CDR2 LQKENI. As to this clone: The target of this receptor is not known. Base quality data are lacking; no much larger clone is found one base away.

Genomic DNA was isolated using the Qiagen DNeasy kit from unsorted PBMCs as well as from negatively selected CD4+ and CD8+ fractions. TCR beta CDR3 regions were amplified by immunoSEQ multiplex PCR using primers annealing to V and J segments. Amplification bias was minimized using a synthetic immune receptor repertoire, and residual bias was removed computationally after sequencing. The authors' pipeline ran thus. Custom Python scripts were used to quantify repertoire diversity as the Shannon entropy index. Unsorted, CD4+ and CD8+ repertoires were analyzed separately, except in combined analyses where CD4+ and CD8+ sequences were merged in silico. Clonal expansion was defined as a frequency increase of at least 2-fold after treatment compared with C1D1, and clones undetected at baseline were assigned a pseudocount of 0.5. Clones with 0 or 1 copy at C1D1 were defined as singleton clones, while clones with 2 or more copies were defined as non-singleton clones. Clones expanded in unsorted samples were assigned a CD4+, CD8+ or unknown annotation through matching of protein sequences in sorted samples from the same patient. Wilcoxon tests were applied to paired samples to test diversity changes from C1D1 to C4D1. As stored in TCRdb, this immuneACCESS dataset retains in-frame rearrangements with V and J assigned. A fraction of the clones does not appear; measured against another copy, unresolved V genes explain less than half of the discrepancy, and the remainder lacks a known reason. The DNA gave D and trimming, while V, J and clone size come from that table. The sample includes over 15,000 clones, with less than 75% observed a single time. 6.5% to 9% of the sample is held by the ten biggest clonotypes.

The meaning of the sample's time point label: cycle 4 day 1 (C4D1), after around six weeks of nivolumab. Every trial patient had relapsed after autologous stem cell transplantation, and cohorts A, B and C differed in prior brentuximab vedotin exposure. The trial cohort included 50 or so patients with relapsed/refractory classical Hodgkin lymphoma, and each patient had a best overall response of complete response, partial response or progressive disease. Single-agent nivolumab was administered to trial patients in the multi-cohort phase II CheckMate 205 trial. An independent review committee assessed best overall response by applying the 2007 International Working Group response criteria. Trial PBMCs were collected just before the start of nivolumab (C1D1) and during therapy at cycle 2 day 1 and cycle 4 day 1. Peripheral blood was collected in 8 mL Vacutainer Cell Preparation Tubes, from which PBMCs were isolated by centrifugation and then cryopreserved.

Results and caveats for the whole study, not just this receptor: Lower diversity was seen in patients whose nivolumab began less than 1 year after ASCT, and these patients were left out of later analyses so that immune reconstitution would not confound the results. A significant rise by C4D1 was seen in CD4+ but not CD8+ TCR diversity (p=0.0027 vs p=0.16), with the rise being most apparent in complete responders (p=0.02). Trial patients achieving complete response had baseline diversity similar to newly diagnosed patients, whereas partial responders and progressors had significantly lower diversity. Baseline TCR diversity was reported to be lower in newly diagnosed patients than in healthy donors, and even lower in relapsed/refractory patients. The study covered only a single clinical trial cohort, and the causes of the repertoire differences, possibly disease activity or prior therapy, were still not defined.

The chain joins TRBV18 to TRBJ2-3, with 14 bases in between that match TRBD2. The receptor was isolated from a human donor with classical Hodgkin lymphoma. Specimen: peripheral blood mononuclear cells (PBMCs), collected before the fourth cycle of nivolumab. The CDR3 amino acid sequence is: CASSRGTSGSWGTDTQYF. The DNA sequence follows: TGTGCCAGCTCACGCGGGACTAGCGGGAGCTGGGGCACAGATACGCAGTATTTT.